This entry is about one TCR beta chain. The data originate from a study of cytomegalovirus exposure and HLA in healthy donors. The CDR3 runs 15 residues. From germline, CDR1 is ENHRY and CDR2 SYGVKD. V lost 2 bases to trimming and J lost 0 bases, with 8 bases between them. Researchers ran the PCR with 60 Vbeta and 13 Jbeta primers. The data were produced by immunoSEQ multiplex PCR, yet TCRdb's version contains in-frame clones alone and is incomplete. The sample has 150,000 to 200,000 clones; 70% to 80% are singletons. Sequencing used PBMCs. This sequence was found in a woman aged 45-65 years in good health and CMV-seronegative. V gene TRBV10-3 combines with J gene TRBJ1-5; unclear D gene. The CDR3: CAISEGTISNQPQHF. The CDR3 DNA sequence: TGTGCCATCAGTGAGGGCACCATTAGCAATCAGCCCCAGCATTTT.